A selection of T cell receptor beta chains follows, all from one sample in a study of T cells in Graves' hyperthyroidism and ophthalmopathy. TCRdb reanalysed the multiplex PCR reads using MiXCR and keeps one entry per CDR3 protein. The repertoire holds 200,000 to 300,000 distinct CDR3 sequences, about 17% seen once, with more than 25% in the top ten. Sequenced input: blood. The source is a woman aged 18-29 years with Graves' ophthalmopathy. CDR3s include the opening cysteine and the closing phenylalanine or tryptophan. Fields, in order: clone size, D gene, V gene, CDR3 length, J gene, CDR3 DNA, CDR3 protein. A D gene is named only where the DNA matches it firmly. Part of the rows lack a size; the others show once, few, many or a class for expanded clones.

few	.	TRBV24-1	15	TRBJ2-3	TGTGCCACCAGTGAAAGGACACTTCGCACAGATACGCAGTATTTT	CATSERTLRTDTQYF
few	.	TRBV28	14	TRBJ1-3	TGTGCCAGCAGTTCACAGGAGGAGGGAAACACCATATATTTT	CASSSQEEGNTIYF
many	TRBD2	TRBV7-2	15	TRBJ2-7	TGTGCCAGCAGCTTAGGGGGCGGGAGATGGTACGAGCAGTACTTC	CASSLGGGRWYEQYF
many	.	TRBV3-1	12	TRBJ1-2	TGTGCCAGCAGCCAAGTGCGGGTCGGCTACACCTTC	CASSQVRVGYTF
many	.	TRBV4-1	18	TRBJ2-3	TGCGCCAGCAGCCAACCACCCGGCCGGGCAGGTAGCACAGATACGCAGTATTTT	CASSQPPGRAGSTDTQYF
few	TRBD1	TRBV6-4	14	TRBJ2-5	TGTGCCAGCAGCGAAAATACAGGGGCGGAGACCCAGTACTTC	CASSENTGAETQYF
many	.	TRBV5-5	14	TRBJ2-7	TGTGCCAGCAGTTTCGGGCCTCTGTCCTACGAGCAGTACTTC	CASSFGPLSYEQYF
many	TRBD2	TRBV9	14	TRBJ2-1	TGTGCCAGCGGGATGGCTAGCGGGGGCAATGAGCAGTTCTTC	CASGMASGGNEQFF
many	.	TRBV20-1	15	TRBJ1-2	TGCAGTGCTAGAGATGACACAGAAATTAACTATGGCTACACCTTC	CSARDDTEINYGYTF
many	.	TRBV20-1	12	TRBJ2-7	TGCAGTACACAGGAGGGGGGGCTCGAGCAGTACTTC	CSTQEGGLEQYF
many	.	TRBV5-1	14	TRBJ2-1	TGCGCCAGCAGCTTGGGAGAACGGTACAATGAGCAGTTCTTC	CASSLGERYNEQFF
many	.	TRBV7-9	15	TRBJ2-5	TGTGCCAGCAGCCCGGTAGGGACGACGGAAAAGACCCAGTACTTC	CASSPVGTTEKTQYF
.	TRBD1	TRBV4-1	14	TRBJ2-7	TGCGCCAGCAGCCAAGACGCCAGGGGGTACGAGCAGTACTTC	CASSQDARGYEQYF
.	.	TRBV2	12	TRBJ2-2	TGTGCCAGCAGTGAAGCGGAGGGGGAGCTGTTTTTT	CASSEAEGELFF
.	TRBD1	TRBV28	15	TRBJ1-2	TGTGCCAGCAGTTCTCTCGGGACAGGGGTCTATGGCTACACCTTC	CASSSLGTGVYGYTF
many	TRBD1	TRBV20-1	14	TRBJ2-7	TGCAGTGCTAGATCAAGGACAGGGTATCACGAGCAGTACTTC	CSARSRTGYHEQYF
many	.	TRBV12-3/TRBV12-4	13	TRBJ2-5	TGTGCCAGCAGTTTCCGGGTTATGGAGACCCAGTACTTC	CASSFRVMETQYF
many	TRBD2	TRBV15	17	TRBJ2-3	TGTGCCACCAGCAGAGATCAGCTAGCGGGGAGCACAGATACGCAGTATTTT	CATSRDQLAGSTDTQYF
.	.	TRBV20-1	16	TRBJ1-1	TGCAGTGCTAGATTTCCCACGGCAGCACCAGGCACTGAAGCTTTCTTT	CSARFPTAAPGTEAFF
many	.	TRBV7-9	15	TRBJ1-6	TGTGCCAGCAGCGACTCGTTGGCGGGTAATTCACCCCTCCACTTT	CASSDSLAGNSPLHF
many	.	TRBV28	16	TRBJ2-1	TGTGCCAGCAGTTTAAATTTGGAGGGGGGCTGGAATGAGCAGTTCTTC	CASSLNLEGGWNEQFF
many	.	TRBV28	12	TRBJ1-5	TGTGCCAGCAGTTTGCCGGGACAGCCCCAGCATTTT	CASSLPGQPQHF
many	TRBD1	TRBV7-9	16	TRBJ1-2	TGTGCCAGCAGCTTCTCAGGGGGCGGACCTAACTATGGCTACACCTTC	CASSFSGGGPNYGYTF
many	.	TRBV5-1	16	TRBJ2-1	TGCGCCAGCAGCAAAAACCAACCGGACTCCTACAATGAGCAGTTCTTC	CASSKNQPDSYNEQFF
many	TRBD1	TRBV20-1	13	TRBJ1-1	TGCAGTGCTAGAGGGACAGGGGACACTGAAGCTTTCTTT	CSARGTGDTEAFF
many	.	TRBV7-2	12	TRBJ2-2	TGTGCCAGCAGCTCCGGTGTCGGGGAGCTGTTTTTT	CASSSGVGELFF
many	.	TRBV7-2	14	TRBJ1-1	TGTGCCAGCAGCTTAGCGGCAGGGAGGACTGAAGCTTTCTTT	CASSLAAGRTEAFF
many	.	TRBV30	13	TRBJ1-5	TGTGCCTGGAGTGTGGCAGGTAGTGAGCCCCAGCATTTT	CAWSVAGSEPQHF
.	.	TRBV24-1	14	TRBJ2-1	TGTGCCACCAGTGATGTTCAGGGTAGGGGTGAGCAGTTCTTC	CATSDVQGRGEQFF
many	.	TRBV5-4	13	TRBJ2-3	TGTGCCAGCAGCCCCAGACAAGCAGATACGCAGTATTTT	CASSPRQADTQYF
many	.	TRBV6-1	14	TRBJ2-1	TGTGCCAGCATGCGGATTAGCTCCTACAATGAGCAGTTCTTC	CASMRISSYNEQFF
.	TRBD1	TRBV28	17	TRBJ1-2	TGTGCCAGCAGACCCACCGATAAGACAGGGGTAGTCTATGGCTACACCTTC	CASRPTDKTGVVYGYTF
many	TRBD2	TRBV7-9	16	TRBJ2-1	TGTGCCAGCAGCTTAACCGGGACTAGCGGTTTGGATGAGCAGTTCTTC	CASSLTGTSGLDEQFF
many	.	TRBV5-1	17	TRBJ2-3	TGCGCCAGCAGCTTGGTCAGGCAGACTTACGGCACAGATACGCAGTATTTT	CASSLVRQTYGTDTQYF
.	TRBD1	TRBV10-3	16	TRBJ2-2	TGTGCCATCAGTAATCCGGGACAGGGGAACACCGGGGAGCTGTTTTTT	CAISNPGQGNTGELFF
many	.	TRBV7-9	13	TRBJ1-1	TGTGCCAGCAGCCGCCGGGACACCACTGAAGCTTTCTTT	CASSRRDTTEAFF
many	TRBD1	TRBV5-1	14	TRBJ2-7	TGCGCCAGCAGCCCGGTACAGGGGGCGGGGGAGCAGTACTTC	CASSPVQGAGEQYF
many	.	TRBV30	15	TRBJ2-1	TGTGCCTGGAGTGCCGGGGGTCGCTTTGGGGGTGAGCAGTTCTTC	CAWSAGGRFGGEQFF
once	.	TRBV6-1	15	TRBJ2-1	TGTGCCAGCAGCCAACAGCCTGAGACCTACAATGAGCAGTTCTTC	CASSQQPETYNEQFF
few	.	TRBV5-5	17	TRBJ2-3	TGTGCCAGCAGCTTGCCTCGGCTAGGGGGGGTTCAAGATACGCAGTATTTT	CASSLPRLGGVQDTQYF
many	.	TRBV6-1	14	TRBJ1-1	TGTGCCAGCAGAGCGGGAGGGGGAAACACTGAAGCTTTCTTT	CASRAGGGNTEAFF
many	.	TRBV20-1	12	TRBJ2-3	TGCAGTATCACTTTCGGGGGCCTTGCGCAGTATTTT	CSITFGGLAQYF
many	.	TRBV4-3	13	TRBJ2-7	TGCGCCAGCAGCCAAGCGCTAGCTGGGGAGCAGTACTTC	CASSQALAGEQYF
many	.	TRBV7-2	14	TRBJ2-7	TGTGCCAGCAGCTTATCTGGGTCGGGCTACGAGCAGTACTTC	CASSLSGSGYEQYF
many	.	TRBV6-2/TRBV6-3	15	TRBJ2-1	TGTGCCAGCAGTTACCTAGCGCGGAGAAACAATGAGCAGTTCTTC	CASSYLARRNNEQFF
many	TRBD2	TRBV4-2	17	TRBJ2-2	TGTGCCAGCGCTATCTCTAGCGGGAGTTGGGACACCGGGGAGCTGTTTTTT	CASAISSGSWDTGELFF
many	TRBD2	TRBV5-1	17	TRBJ2-2	TGCGCCAGCAGCTTGGCCCGGACTAGCGGGAGTACCGGGGAGCTGTTTTTT	CASSLARTSGSTGELFF
many	.	TRBV10-3	15	TRBJ2-5	TGTGCCATCAGTCACCACCGGGACGAACAAGAGACCCAGTACTTC	CAISHHRDEQETQYF
many	.	TRBV28	14	TRBJ1-5	TGTGCCAGCAGTTTATCTCTAGGCAATCAGCCCCAGCATTTT	CASSLSLGNQPQHF
.	TRBD2	TRBV10-3	15	TRBJ2-7	TGTGCCATCATGCGTAGCGGGAGGGCCGCCTACGAGCAGTACTTC	CAIMRSGRAAYEQYF
many	TRBD2	TRBV13	17	TRBJ2-1	TGTGCCAGCAGCTTAGATCCCGGGGGGGCTCATGTCAATGAGCAGTTCTTC	CASSLDPGGAHVNEQFF
.	TRBD1	TRBV4-1	15	TRBJ2-7	TGCGCCAGCAGCCAAGGAGGCAGGGGGCCTTACGAGCAGTACTTC	CASSQGGRGPYEQYF
many	.	TRBV18	14	TRBJ1-2	TGTGCCAGCTCACCACCGTCAGGGTGGAATGGCTACACCTTC	CASSPPSGWNGYTF
many	.	TRBV20-1	13	TRBJ2-5	TGCAGTGCTGTGGGACCGCTGGGGGAGACCCAGTACTTC	CSAVGPLGETQYF
.	.	TRBV10-2	13	TRBJ2-4	TGCGCCAGCTCCAGGGTAGACGAAAACATTCAGTACTTC	CASSRVDENIQYF
many	TRBD2	TRBV5-8	12	TRBJ2-5	TGTGCCACAGCGGGAGTACAAGAGACCCAGTACTTC	CATAGVQETQYF
many	.	TRBV7-9	12	TRBJ2-1	TGTGCCAGCAGCTTAAACGGAGCGGACCAGTTCTTC	CASSLNGADQFF
many	.	TRBV12-3/TRBV12-4	13	TRBJ1-1	TGTGCCAGCAGTGGGAGAGCGTCGGAGGGAGCTTTCTTT	CASSGRASEGAFF
many	TRBD1	TRBV5-1	15	TRBJ2-2	TGCGCCAGCAGCCAGGGACAGGGGTACACCGGGGAGCTGTTTTTT	CASSQGQGYTGELFF